This entry lists 29 T cell receptor beta chains sequenced from one sample in a study of technical replicates of blood from a few donors. Generated by immunoSEQ multiplex PCR, the TCRdb table keeps only in-frame clones and is missing some. The sample has some 14,000 clones, 80% to 85% seen once; the top ten hold roughly 12%. Input material: PBMCs. The receptors shown here come from a human donor in good health.

This clone appeared once. The genes are TRBV5-1 and TRBJ2-7, with TRBD2 identical over 10 bases. Per the germline V gene, CDR1 is SGHRS and CDR2 is YFSETQ. The ends lost 2 bases at V and 2 bases at J; junction bases unmatched: 4. CDR3 length: 15 amino acids. Here the CDR3 DNA reads TGCGCCAGCAGCTTAGCGGGAGGGCCCACCTACGAGCAGTACTTC. Residues: CASSLAGGPTYEQYF.

The chain recombines TRBV10-3 with TRBJ2-7, with TRBD2 identical over 7 bases. V lost 10 bases and J lost 3; bases outside the gene matches: 12. CDR1 and CDR2 from the germline V gene are ENHRY and SYGVKD. The CDR3 contains 14 residues. CDR3 in DNA: TGTGCCACGCGCCTGGCTAGCGGATTCTACGAGCAGTACTTC. This sequence encodes CATRLASGFYEQYF.

CDR3 sequence: CASSSSWTGESEQFF. The CDR3 DNA reads TGTGCCAGCAGTTCTTCTTGGACAGGGGAGTCAGAGCAGTTCTTC. V gene TRBV2 combines with J gene TRBJ2-1, with 9 bases lining up with TRBD1. V was clipped by 5 bases and J by 10 bases; unmatched bases: 12. The CDR3 has 15 amino acids. Germline V CDR1 and CDR2: SNHLY, FYNNEI.

The chain combines TRBV29-1 with TRBJ1-5; D might be TRBD1 (6 bases). The CDR3 runs to 13 residues. Trimming took off 3 bases at V and 6 bases at J, with 12 bases between the two ends. Looked up from germline, CDR1 is SQVTM and CDR2 is ANQGSEA. The CDR3 loop is CSVDGGRGQPQHF. DNA of the CDR3: TGCAGCGTTGACGGGGGGCGAGGTCAGCCCCAGCATTTT.

The chain couples TRBV6-6 to TRBJ2-3, with D unresolved. V was clipped by 5 bases and J by 6 bases, with 6 bases between them. Germline loops: CDR1 MNHNY, CDR2 SVGAGI (reference sequence). The CDR3 contains 11 residues. The CDR3 is CASSPGDTQYF. Written as DNA, the CDR3 is TGTGCCAGCAGTCCCGGTGATACGCAGTATTTT.

The chain carries TRBV6-5 and TRBJ1-5; D remains unclear. Germline V gives CDR1 MNHEY, CDR2 SVGAGI. The CDR3 is 14 amino acids. V was clipped by 5 bases and J by 7 bases, with 15 bases between them. CDR3 loop: CASSPSGREQPQHF. CDR3 sequence (DNA): TGTGCCAGCAGTCCCAGCGGAAGGGAACAGCCCCAGCATTTT.

The gene calls are TRBV4-2 and TRBJ2-3, with TRBD2 matching over 12 bases. Germline CDR1 LGHNA, CDR2 YNFKEQ. CDR3 length equals 16 residues. The trim removed 4 bases at V and 0 bases at J, leaving 2 bases unmatched. CDR3 nucleotides: TGTGCCAGCAGCCCCGGGACTAGCGGGAGCACAGATACGCAGTATTTT. It encodes CASSPGTSGSTDTQYF.

This chain connects TRBV19 to TRBJ2-3; TRBD2 matches at 7 bases. With V trimmed by 5 bases and J by 1 base, 9 bases remained unmatched. CDR1 is LNHDA, CDR2 SQIVND, per germline (reference sequence). The CDR3 sequence is 16 residues long. The CDR3 loop is CASSLPSGFRTDTQYF. CDR3 nucleotide sequence: TGTGCCAGTAGTTTGCCTAGCGGATTCCGCACAGATACGCAGTATTTT.

V gene TRBV30 combines with J gene TRBJ2-5; possibly TRBD1 for D (6 bases). Trimming shortened V by 7 bases and J by 2 bases, and 17 bases separated the two germline ends. CDR3 length: 14 residues. Germline V lookup: CDR1 GTSNPN, CDR2 SVGIG (reference sequence). The CDR3 sequence is CASTNRAGQETQYF. The DNA for the CDR3 is TGTGCCTCTACAAACAGGGCAGGGCAAGAGACCCAGTACTTC.

The chain is built from TRBV19 and TRBJ2-2; 10 nucleotides line up with TRBD2. V lost 5 bases and J lost 5; bases outside the gene matches: 5. CDR1 and CDR2 (germline): LNHDA, SQIVND (reference sequence). The CDR3 sequence is 15 residues long. The CDR3 loop reads CASSQGLAATGELFF. In DNA form, the CDR3 reads TGTGCCAGTAGTCAAGGACTAGCGGCAACCGGGGAGCTGTTTTTT.

V and J are TRBV7-8 and TRBJ2-6; 7 bases match TRBD2. Germline values: CDR1 SGHVS, CDR2 FQNEAQ. The CDR3 is made up of 16 amino acids. The J segment lost 2 bases and the V segment lost 1 base, leaving 2 bases of the junction unmatched. This chain's CDR3 is CASSLEAGAGANVLTF. The CDR3 region has the DNA TGTGCCAGCAGCTTAGAGGCGGGAGCTGGGGCCAACGTCCTGACTTTC. Variable domain in full (rest from reference TRBV7-8 and TRBJ2-6): GAGVSQSPRYKVAKRGQDVALRCDPISGHVSLFWYQQALGQGPEFLTYFQNEAQLDKSGLPSDRFFAERPEGSVSTLKIQRTQQEDSAVYLCASSLEAGAGANVLTFGAGSRLTVL.

The chain couples TRBV6-1 to TRBJ2-5; 7 positions match TRBD1. V gave up 1 base and J gave up 5 bases; unmatched junction bases: 7. The germline V gene encodes CDR1 MNHNS and CDR2 SASEGT. The CDR3 runs to 15 residues. CDR3 nucleotide sequence: TGTGCCAGCAGTGAAGGCCCACAGGGGAGTGAGACCCAGTACTTC. Amino acid sequence: CASSEGPQGSETQYF.

The chain joins TRBV19 to TRBJ1-1; 8 positions agree with TRBD1. The CDR3 covers 14 residues. V trimming: 7 bases; J trimming: 3 bases; junction bases outside the gene matches: 7. The germline V gene has CDR1 LNHDA and CDR2 SQIVND (reference sequence). The CDR3 DNA sequence: TGTGCCAGTATGGGACAGGCGGGGTACACTGAAGCTTTCTTT. Translating it yields CASMGQAGYTEAFF. The variable domain in full, with the rest retrieved from reference TRBV19 and TRBJ1-1, is DGGITQSPKYLFRKEGQNVTLSCEQNLNHDAMYWYRQDPGQGLRLIYYSQIVNDFQKGDIAEGYSVSREKKESFPLTVTSAQKNPTAFYLCASMGQAGYTEAFFGQGTRLTVV.

The chain recombines TRBV6-6 with TRBJ2-7; 10 bases agree with TRBD2. V lost 10 bases to trimming and J lost 3 bases; unmatched junction nucleotides: 9. Germline V gene sequence: CDR1 MNHNY, CDR2 SVGAGI (reference sequence). CDR3 length: 14 residues. CDR3 sequence reads: CATGELAGGYEQYF. The CDR3 bases are TGTGCCACGGGGGAATTAGCGGGAGGCTACGAGCAGTACTTC.

In this sample, this clone turned up a few times. The rearrangement links TRBV28 to TRBJ2-1; possibly TRBD2 for D (5 bases). CDR1 and CDR2 (germline): MDHEN, SYDVKM. This CDR3 is built from 15 residues. V lost 7 bases to trimming and J lost 2 bases, with 15 bases between them. CDR3: CASKEAEITYNEQFF. The CDR3 DNA sequence: TGTGCCAGCAAGGAGGCCGAGATAACCTACAATGAGCAGTTCTTC.

V gene TRBV30 combines with J gene TRBJ1-2, with 8 bases fitting TRBD1. The CDR3 length is 15 residues. The germline CDR1 and CDR2 sequences are GTSNPN and SVGIG (reference sequence). Trimming at V came to 1 base and at J to 4 bases, leaving 8 bases not matched to a gene. CDR3 amino acids: CAWSAPTGARYGYTF. CDR3 DNA: TGTGCCTGGAGTGCCCCGACAGGGGCGCGCTATGGCTACACCTTC.

This clone was seen just once. This chain links TRBV13 with TRBJ2-7, with 13 bases aligning to TRBD2. The CDR3 totals 15 residues. The junction had 5 bases not matched to a gene; V was cut back by 4 bases and J by 5 bases. Per germline, CDR1 PRHDT and CDR2 FYEKMQ (reference sequence). For the CDR3, the DNA is TGTGCCAGCAGCTCCAGACTAGCGGGAGGAGACGAGCAGTACTTC. Protein sequence: CASSSRLAGGDEQYF.

This sequence joins TRBV6-5 and TRBJ2-5; 10 bases match TRBD2. The CDR3 runs to 15 residues. Trimming at V came to 4 bases and at J to 1 base, leaving 3 bases not matched to a gene. Germline values: CDR1 MNHEY, CDR2 SVGAGI. The CDR3 reads CASSWPSGGQETQYF. The CDR3 DNA follows: TGTGCCAGCAGTTGGCCTAGCGGGGGCCAAGAGACCCAGTACTTC.

The rearrangement joins TRBV23-1 to TRBJ2-4; 9 bases line up with TRBD1. TRBV23-1 is filed as an ORF, its function uncertain. Losses at the gene ends were 3 bases for V and 11 bases for J; bases not matched to a gene: 8. This CDR3 has 14 amino acids. The CDR3 protein is CASSHRGQGHLQYF. The CDR3 DNA follows: TGCGCCAGCAGTCACCGGGGACAGGGACATCTTCAGTACTTC.

This rearrangement joins TRBV5-1 to TRBJ2-3; the match to TRBD2 covers 8 bases. The CDR3 sequence is 16 residues long. The J segment lost 3 bases and the V segment lost 0 bases, leaving 6 bases of the junction unmatched. The germline V gene has CDR1 SGHRS and CDR2 YFSETQ. The CDR3 reads CASSLGFGGGTDTQYF. CDR3 nucleotides: TGCGCCAGCAGCTTGGGATTCGGGGGGGGAACAGATACGCAGTATTTT. The full variable domain, rest sourced from reference TRBV5-1 and TRBJ2-3, is KAGVTQTPRYLIKTRGQQVTLSCSPISGHRSVSWYQQTPGQGLQFLFEYFSETQRNKGNFPGRFSGRQFSNSRSEMNVSTLELGDSALYLCASSLGFGGGTDTQYFGPGTRLTVL.

The CDR3 is CASSYGGYTDTQYF. Written as DNA, the CDR3 is TGTGCCAGTAGTTATGGCGGATACACAGATACGCAGTATTTT. The rearrangement uses TRBV19 and TRBJ2-3; no firm D call. V was cut by 5 bases and J by 2 bases, with 11 bases left in between. CDR3 length equals 14 residues. The germline CDR1 and CDR2 sequences are LNHDA and SQIVND (reference sequence).

The V gene is TRBV5-1, the J gene TRBJ2-7; 11 bases fit TRBD2. Germline values: CDR1 SGHRS, CDR2 YFSETQ. This CDR3 has 15 residues. The V gene end was trimmed by 1 base and the J gene end by 3 bases; junction bases not matched to a gene: 3. CDR3 DNA: TGCGCCAGCAGCTTGAACCTAGCGGGAGGCTACGAGCAGTACTTC. This codes for CASSLNLAGGYEQYF.

The chain carries TRBV19 and TRBJ2-7, with D uncertain. V shed 5 bases and J shed 0 bases, with 8 bases lying between them. Germline CDR1 reads LNHDA; CDR2 reads SQIVND (reference sequence). The CDR3 has 13 residues. CDR3 in DNA: TGTGCCAGTAGTTACCAGCGCTCCTACGAGCAGTACTTC. Residues: CASSYQRSYEQYF.

The chain uses TRBV19 and TRBJ2-7, with 12 bases fitting TRBD2. Per the germline V gene, CDR1 is LNHDA and CDR2 is SQIVND (reference sequence). The V and J ends lost 0 bases and 5 bases, in that order; junction bases with no gene match: 5. This CDR3 is 16 amino acids long. The CDR3 loop reads CASSIDLAGGTDEQYF. CDR3 bases: TGTGCCAGTAGTATAGACCTAGCGGGAGGGACCGACGAGCAGTACTTC.

This chain joins TRBV4-2 and TRBJ2-3; TRBD1 aligns across 10 bases. The CDR3 has 15 amino acids. V lost 1 base to trimming and J lost 5 bases; unmatched junction nucleotides: 3. CDR1 LGHNA and CDR2 YNFKEQ come from the germline V gene. The CDR3 sequence: CASSQGQGARDTQYF. In DNA, the CDR3 is TGTGCCAGCAGCCAAGGACAGGGGGCGCGAGATACGCAGTATTTT.

The chain joins TRBV15 to TRBJ1-2; the match to TRBD1 covers 8 bases. CDR3 size: 15 residues. The V gene's germline CDR1 is LNHNV and CDR2 YYDKDF (reference sequence). J lost 4 bases, V lost 0 bases, and 4 bases had no gene match. The CDR3, as DNA: TGTGCCACCAGCAGAGATAACAGGGGGGTCTATGGCTACACCTTC. Protein product: CATSRDNRGVYGYTF.

V and J are TRBV30 and TRBJ1-4; D remains unclear. This CDR3 has 14 amino acids. V lost 0 bases to trimming and J lost 4 bases, with 9 bases between them. Germline CDR1 GTSNPN, CDR2 SVGIG (reference sequence). The CDR3: CAWSVKLLNEKLFF. DNA for the CDR3: TGTGCCTGGAGTGTAAAACTGCTTAATGAAAAACTGTTTTTT.

The chain has TRBV6-5 and TRBJ2-3, with 8 bases lining up with TRBD1. Germline V CDR1 and CDR2: MNHEY, SVGAGI. This CDR3 contains 15 residues. The V gene end was trimmed by 2 bases and the J gene end by 4 bases; junction bases not matched to a gene: 5. The CDR3 coding sequence is TGTGCCAGCAGTTACGGACAGGGTAGGGCAGATACGCAGTATTTT. Its protein product is CASSYGQGRADTQYF.

The chain employs TRBV29-1 and TRBJ2-7, with D possibly being TRBD1 (6 bases). Between the trimmed V and J ends, which lost 4 bases and 3 bases, there was a span of 13 bases. The germline gives CDR1 SQVTM, CDR2 ANQGSEA. CDR3 size: 13 residues. CDR3 region: CSVVQGHLYEQYF. In DNA form, the CDR3 reads TGCAGCGTTGTCCAGGGACATCTCTACGAGCAGTACTTC.